The 12 T cell receptor beta chains given below trace back to one sample, sequenced in a study of blood T cell repertoires in COVID-19 (dated by TCRdb to the early 2020s). The method behind the library was the immunoSEQ multiplex PCR assay. TCRdb stores this immuneACCESS table with in-frame sequences only. Part of the clones is absent; in the studies checked, under half of the shortfall reflects unresolved V genes, and no reason is known for the rest. This sample comprises about 76,000 clones, roughly 80% of them detected only once. The ten most abundant clones make up 18% of the sample. Sequenced sample: peripheral blood. These receptor sequences come from an older woman with acute or convalescent COVID-19.

The rearrangement uses TRBV18 and TRBJ2-1, with TRBD1 identical over 7 bases. With 3 bases clipped from V and 0 bases from J, the junction kept 11 bases outside the gene matches. CDR3 length: 18 residues. Germline CDR1 reads KGHSH; CDR2 reads LQKENI. Here the CDR3 reads CASSPFGTDSSSYNEQFF. The CDR3 coding sequence is TGTGCCAGCTCACCCTTTGGGACAGACTCGAGCTCCTACAATGAGCAGTTCTTC.

For the CDR3, the DNA is TGTGCCAGCAGAAAAGAGGGTGGAGAGACCCAGTACTTC. Translating gives CASRKEGGETQYF. V and J are TRBV11-2 and TRBJ2-5; possible D gene TRBD2, 5 bases. Germline assignment: CDR1 SGHAT and CDR2 FQNNGV. The CDR3 contains 13 residues. V lost 6 bases and J 4 bases, leaving 12 bases between the germline ends.

The chain employs TRBV7-6 and TRBJ1-1; 10 bases agree with TRBD1. This CDR3 has 19 residues. Germline-derived CDR1 and CDR2 are SGHVS and FNYEAQ. The V gene end was trimmed by 3 bases and the J gene end by 0 bases; junction bases not matched to a gene: 13. The CDR3 spells CASSLGPGQGTFMNTEAFF. CDR3 nucleotides: TGTGCCAGCAGCTTGGGGCCGGGACAGGGGACCTTTATGAACACTGAAGCTTTCTTT. Full variable domain (rest looked up from reference TRBV7-6 and TRBJ1-1): GAGVSQSPRYKVTKRGQDVALRCDPISGHVSLYWYRQALGQGPEFLTYFNYEAQQDKSGLPNDRFSAERPEGSISTLTIQRTEQRDSAMYRCASSLGPGQGTFMNTEAFFGQGTRLTVV.

The chain employs TRBV4-3 and TRBJ1-3, with 10 bases lining up with TRBD1. The length of the CDR3 is 15 residues. Germline V gene sequence: CDR1 LGHNA, CDR2 YSLEER. The trim removed 3 bases at V and 2 bases at J, leaving 1 base unmatched. The CDR3 region has the DNA TGCGCCAGCAGCCACGGGACAGGGGCTGGAAACACCATATATTTT. It codes for CASSHGTGAGNTIYF.

The J gene is TRBJ2-2, the V gene TRBV5-1, with TRBD1 identical over 10 bases. Losses at the gene ends were 4 bases for V and 7 bases for J; bases not matched to a gene: 7. CDR1 and CDR2 from the germline V gene are SGHRS and YFSETQ. The CDR3 covers 15 residues. The CDR3 protein is CASSTGQGDSGELFF. The CDR3, as DNA: TGCGCCAGCAGCACCGGACAGGGGGACAGCGGGGAGCTGTTTTTT.

This clone came up a few times. This chain uses TRBV4-1 with TRBJ2-7, with D perhaps TRBD2 (6 bases). V dropped 4 bases and J dropped 4 bases, with 14 bases sitting between them. The CDR3 spans 14 residues. Germline V gene data show CDR1 as MGHRA and CDR2 as YSYEKL. CDR3 sequence (DNA): TGCGCCAGCAGCCTGGCCGCAGGGACTTACGAGCAGTACTTC. Translating it yields CASSLAAGTYEQYF.

This clone was observed once. CDR3 DNA sequence: TGTGCCAGCAGACAAGTCCCCTTCTACGAGCAGTACTTC. Protein sequence: CASRQVPFYEQYF. The chain recombines TRBV7-2 with TRBJ2-7; D is uncertain. The V gene's germline CDR1 is SGHTA and CDR2 FQGNSA. V lost 6 bases and J 3 bases, leaving 12 bases between the germline ends. This CDR3 contains 13 residues. Drawing the rest from reference TRBV7-2 and TRBJ2-7, the complete variable domain is GAGVSQSPSNKVTEKGKDVELRCDPISGHTALYWYRQSLGQGLEFLIYFQGNSAPDKSGLPSDRFSAERTGGSVSTLTIQRTQQEDSAVYLCASRQVPFYEQYFGPGTRLTVT.

The rearrangement uses TRBV24-1 and TRBJ2-3, with D tentatively TRBD1 (5 bases). This CDR3 region has 15 residues. V was trimmed by 0 bases and J by 3 bases, leaving 9 bases between them. The germline V gene encodes CDR1 KGHDR and CDR2 SFDVKD. The CDR3 sequence: CATSDLIQGTDTQYF. CDR3 bases: TGTGCCACCAGTGATTTGATTCAGGGTACAGATACGCAGTATTTT.

The J gene is TRBJ1-3, the V gene TRBV29-1, with 9 nucleotides matching TRBD1. Germline values: CDR1 SQVTM, CDR2 ANQGSEA. With 2 bases clipped from V and 0 bases from J, the junction kept 8 bases outside the gene matches. CDR3 length equals 17 residues. The DNA of the CDR3 is TGCAGCGTTGAAACCGGGACAGGGTCTTTCTCTGGAAACACCATATATTTT. Amino acids: CSVETGTGSFSGNTIYF.

This clone was seen a single time. V is TRBV20-1 and J is TRBJ2-3, with TRBD2 matching over 7 bases. CDR3 length: 13 residues. After removal of 3 bases from V and 4 bases from J, the junction contained 4 bases not matched to a gene. Germline V gene sequence: CDR1 DFQATT, CDR2 SNEGSKA (reference sequence). The CDR3 is CSASDGGSDTQYF. As DNA, the CDR3 is TGCAGTGCTAGTGACGGGGGGTCAGATACGCAGTATTTT.

The sample holds a few counts of this clone. The chain carries TRBV24-1 and TRBJ1-4; D remains unclear. This CDR3 has 15 residues. Trimming removed 3 bases at V and 8 bases at J, with 15 bases between. The germline gives CDR1 KGHDR, CDR2 SFDVKD. Written as DNA, the CDR3 is TGTGCCACCAGTGATCCCTCCACCTTAGAAGAAAAACTGTTTTTT. Encoded protein: CATSDPSTLEEKLFF.

This chain links TRBV11-2 with TRBJ2-1, with TRBD1 matching over 7 bases. The CDR3 is made up of 16 amino acids. CDR1 is SGHAT and CDR2 is FQNNGV in the germline V gene. Trimming took 5 bases from V and 12 from J; bases not matched to a gene: 19. CDR3 residues: CASSPTGTATYGWQFF. The CDR3 DNA follows: TGTGCCAGCAGCCCCACCGGGACAGCAACTTACGGGTGGCAGTTCTTC.